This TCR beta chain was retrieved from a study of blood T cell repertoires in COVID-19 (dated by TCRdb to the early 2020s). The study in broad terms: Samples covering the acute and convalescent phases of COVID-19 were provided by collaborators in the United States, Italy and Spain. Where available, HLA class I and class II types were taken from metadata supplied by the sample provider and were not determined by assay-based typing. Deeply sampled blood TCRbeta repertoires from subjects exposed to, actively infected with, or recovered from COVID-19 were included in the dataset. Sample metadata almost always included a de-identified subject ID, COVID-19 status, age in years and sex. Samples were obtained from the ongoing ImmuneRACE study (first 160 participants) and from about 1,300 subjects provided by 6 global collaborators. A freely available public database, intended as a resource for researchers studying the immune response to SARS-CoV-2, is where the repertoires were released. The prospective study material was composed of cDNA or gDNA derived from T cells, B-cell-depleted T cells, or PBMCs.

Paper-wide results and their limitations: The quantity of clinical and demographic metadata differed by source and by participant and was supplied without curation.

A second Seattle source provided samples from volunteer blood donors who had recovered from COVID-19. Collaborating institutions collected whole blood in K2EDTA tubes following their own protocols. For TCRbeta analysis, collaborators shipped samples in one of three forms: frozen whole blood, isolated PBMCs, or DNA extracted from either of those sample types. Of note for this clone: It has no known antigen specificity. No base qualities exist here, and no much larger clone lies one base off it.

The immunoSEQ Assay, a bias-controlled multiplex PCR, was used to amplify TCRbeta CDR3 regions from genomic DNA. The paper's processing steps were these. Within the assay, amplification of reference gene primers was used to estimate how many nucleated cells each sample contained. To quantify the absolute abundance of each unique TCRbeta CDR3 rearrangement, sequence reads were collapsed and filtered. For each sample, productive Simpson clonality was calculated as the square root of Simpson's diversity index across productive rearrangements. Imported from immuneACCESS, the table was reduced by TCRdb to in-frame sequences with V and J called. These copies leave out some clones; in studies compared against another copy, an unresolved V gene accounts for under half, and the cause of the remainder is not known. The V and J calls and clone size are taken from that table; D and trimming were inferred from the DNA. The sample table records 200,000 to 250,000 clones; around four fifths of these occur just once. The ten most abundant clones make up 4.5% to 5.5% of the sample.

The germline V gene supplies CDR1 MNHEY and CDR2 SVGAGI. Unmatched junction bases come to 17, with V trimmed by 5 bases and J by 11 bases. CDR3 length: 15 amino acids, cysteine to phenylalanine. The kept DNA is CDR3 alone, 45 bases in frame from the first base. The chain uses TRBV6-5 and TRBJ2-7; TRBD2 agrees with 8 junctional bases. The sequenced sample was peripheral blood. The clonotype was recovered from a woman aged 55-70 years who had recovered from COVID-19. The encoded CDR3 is CASSPTGGAQTRKYF. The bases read TGTGCCAGCAGTCCAACGGGGGGGGCACAGACTAGGAAGTACTTC.